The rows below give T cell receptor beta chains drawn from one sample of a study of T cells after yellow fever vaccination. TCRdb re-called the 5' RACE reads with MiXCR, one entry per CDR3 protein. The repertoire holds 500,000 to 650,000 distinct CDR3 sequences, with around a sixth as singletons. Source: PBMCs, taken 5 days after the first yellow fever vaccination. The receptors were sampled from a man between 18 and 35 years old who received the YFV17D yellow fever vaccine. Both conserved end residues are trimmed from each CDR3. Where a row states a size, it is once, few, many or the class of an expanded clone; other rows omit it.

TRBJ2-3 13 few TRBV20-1 SASRGLAGKDTQY
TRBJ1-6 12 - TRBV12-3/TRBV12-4 ASSFSLGWSPLH
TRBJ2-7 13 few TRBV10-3 AIRKTGEVSYEQY
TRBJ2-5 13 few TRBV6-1 ARRWGRGDRETQY
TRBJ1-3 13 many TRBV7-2 ASSPRGLERNTIY
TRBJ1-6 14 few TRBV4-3 ASSQGLAGYNSPLH
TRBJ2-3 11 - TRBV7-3 ASSNVQGDTQY
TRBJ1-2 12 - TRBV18 ASSPPGREYGYT
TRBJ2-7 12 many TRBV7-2 ASSSPGGGYEQY
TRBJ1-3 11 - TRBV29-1 SVVRARGNTIY
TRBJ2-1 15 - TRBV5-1 ASSPPGWRDSYNELF
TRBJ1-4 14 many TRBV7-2 ASSSPPGRSNEKLF
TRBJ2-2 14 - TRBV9 ASSLEGGANTGELF
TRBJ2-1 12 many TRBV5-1 ASSRSGPHNEQF
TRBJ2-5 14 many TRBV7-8 ASNPRGTSGEETQY
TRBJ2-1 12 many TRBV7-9 ASSLGLYGDEQF
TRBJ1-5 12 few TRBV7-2 ASSLLTGNQPQH
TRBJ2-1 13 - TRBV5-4 ASSAPALGYNEQF
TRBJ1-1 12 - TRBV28 ASTFSAGNTEAF
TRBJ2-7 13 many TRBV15 ATSRGSGGTYEQY
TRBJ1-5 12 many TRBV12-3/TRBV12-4 ASHPGYSNQPQH
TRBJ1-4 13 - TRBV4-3 ASSPRAGTNEKLF
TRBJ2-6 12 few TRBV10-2 ASSADSGANVLT
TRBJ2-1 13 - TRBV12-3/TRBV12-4 ASSLGAGAINEQF
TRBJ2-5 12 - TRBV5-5 ASSGDRGLETQY
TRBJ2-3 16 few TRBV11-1 ASSLLRSLAGGSIRKY
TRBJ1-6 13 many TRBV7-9 ASSLPDRDNSPLH
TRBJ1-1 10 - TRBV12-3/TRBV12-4 ASSYGQVEAF
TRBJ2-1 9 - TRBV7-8 ASSLQHEQF
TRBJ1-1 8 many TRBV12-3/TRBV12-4 ASGLSEAF
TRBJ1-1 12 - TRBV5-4 ASSLVGMNTEAF
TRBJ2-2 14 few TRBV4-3 ASSQDMETADGELF
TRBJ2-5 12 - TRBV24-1 ATSDWDRQETQY
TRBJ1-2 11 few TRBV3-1 ASSQGSRGGYT
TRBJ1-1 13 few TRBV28 ASSLQGDENTEAF
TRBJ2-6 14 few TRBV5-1 ASSSPTGAGANVLT
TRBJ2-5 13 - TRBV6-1 ASTPGGASVETQY
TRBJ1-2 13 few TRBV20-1 SASSLETGVGGYT
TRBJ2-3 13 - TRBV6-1 ASPLWAGVVDTQY
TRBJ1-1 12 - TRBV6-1 ASTPGFSNTEAF
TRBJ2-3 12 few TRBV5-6 ASSTGTNTDTQY
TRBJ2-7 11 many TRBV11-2 ASSLDRGSEQY
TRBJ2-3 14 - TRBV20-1 SARRPGLADTDTQY
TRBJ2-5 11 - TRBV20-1 SAPRRGVETQY
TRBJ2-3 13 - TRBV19 ASSRTSPRGSTQY
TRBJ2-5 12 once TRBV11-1 ASSSGGLQETQY
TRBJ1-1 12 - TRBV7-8 ASSTHRGGAEAF
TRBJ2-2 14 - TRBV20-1 SARDGGQRVTGELF
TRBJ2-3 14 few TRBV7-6 ASSLADRGDTDTQY
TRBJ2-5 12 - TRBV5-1 ASSSSTGQETQY
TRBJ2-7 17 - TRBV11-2 ASSRPSTSGAVSSYEQY
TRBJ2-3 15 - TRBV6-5 ASSYSRGAGGTDTQY
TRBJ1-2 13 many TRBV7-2 ASSPGQTVNYGYT
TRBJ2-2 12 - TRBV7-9 ASRQTGTPGELF
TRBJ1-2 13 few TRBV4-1 ASSQGARAGYGYT
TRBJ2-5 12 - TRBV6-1 ASSTQGGGETQY
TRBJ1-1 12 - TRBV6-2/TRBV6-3 ASSYPAMGTEAF